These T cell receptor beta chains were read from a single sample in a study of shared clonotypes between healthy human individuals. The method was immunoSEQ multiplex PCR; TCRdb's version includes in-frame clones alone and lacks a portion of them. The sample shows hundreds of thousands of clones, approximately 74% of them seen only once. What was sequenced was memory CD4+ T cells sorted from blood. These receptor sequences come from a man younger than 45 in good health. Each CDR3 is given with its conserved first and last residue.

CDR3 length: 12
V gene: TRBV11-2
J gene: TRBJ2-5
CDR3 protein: CASSLGRETQYF

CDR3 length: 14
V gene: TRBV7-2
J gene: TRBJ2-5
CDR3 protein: CASSPIKGQETQYF

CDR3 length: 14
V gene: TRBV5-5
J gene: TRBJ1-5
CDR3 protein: CASSPGSANQPQHF

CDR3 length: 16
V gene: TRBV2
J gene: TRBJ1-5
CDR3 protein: CASSVRLDRGNQPQHF

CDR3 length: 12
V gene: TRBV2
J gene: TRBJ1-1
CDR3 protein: CASRLQGLGAFF

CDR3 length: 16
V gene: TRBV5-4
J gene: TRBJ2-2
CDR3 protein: CASSTYGLANAGELFF

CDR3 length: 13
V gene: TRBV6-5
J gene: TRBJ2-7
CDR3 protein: CASSTGPFYEQYF

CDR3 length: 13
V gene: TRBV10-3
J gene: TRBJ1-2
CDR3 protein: CAFKDAAYGGYTF

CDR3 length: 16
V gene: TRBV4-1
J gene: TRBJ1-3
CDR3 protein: CASSQEGPGSGNTIYF

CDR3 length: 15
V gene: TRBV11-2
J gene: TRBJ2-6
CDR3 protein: CASTGGSSGANVLTF

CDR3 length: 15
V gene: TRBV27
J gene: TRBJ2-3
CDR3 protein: CASSLSGVPTDTQYF

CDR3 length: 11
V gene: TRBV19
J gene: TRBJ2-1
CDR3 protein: CASTNTGEQFF

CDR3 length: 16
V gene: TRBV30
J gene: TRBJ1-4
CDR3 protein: CAWGTGVGAANEKLFF

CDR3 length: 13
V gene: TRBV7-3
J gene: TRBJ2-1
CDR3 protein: CASSTAVYNEQFF

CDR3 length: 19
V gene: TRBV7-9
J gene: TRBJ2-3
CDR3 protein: CASLGLAGGDYRDTDTQYF

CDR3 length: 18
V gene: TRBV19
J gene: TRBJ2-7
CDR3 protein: CASSPLGTSGIMAYEQYF

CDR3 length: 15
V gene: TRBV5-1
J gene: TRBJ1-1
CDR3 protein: CASSRVDSRGTEAFF

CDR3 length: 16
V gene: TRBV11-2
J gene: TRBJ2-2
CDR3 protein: CASSPGAGLNTGELFF

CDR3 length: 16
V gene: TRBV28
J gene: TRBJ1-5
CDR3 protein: CASRSPGAGSNQPQHF

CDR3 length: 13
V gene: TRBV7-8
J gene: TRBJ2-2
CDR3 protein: CASSLGFTGELFF

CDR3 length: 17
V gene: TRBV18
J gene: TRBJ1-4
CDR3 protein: CASSPLPRGATNEKLFF

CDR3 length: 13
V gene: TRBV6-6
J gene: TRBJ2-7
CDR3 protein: CASREGEGCEQYF

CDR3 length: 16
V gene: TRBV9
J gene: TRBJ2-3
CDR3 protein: CASSAGTSGSMDTQYF

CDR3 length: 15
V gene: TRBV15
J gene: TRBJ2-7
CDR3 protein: CATSRSRDRAYEQYF

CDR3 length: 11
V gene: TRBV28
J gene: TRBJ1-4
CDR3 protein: CASQKNEKLFF

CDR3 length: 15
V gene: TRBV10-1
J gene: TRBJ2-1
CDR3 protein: CASSLAMGFYNEQFF

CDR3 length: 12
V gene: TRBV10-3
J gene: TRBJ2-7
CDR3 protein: CAIMSSSYEQYF

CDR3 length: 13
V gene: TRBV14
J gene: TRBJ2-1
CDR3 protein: CASSQEFYNEQFF

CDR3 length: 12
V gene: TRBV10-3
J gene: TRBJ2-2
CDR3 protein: CAISGNDGELFF

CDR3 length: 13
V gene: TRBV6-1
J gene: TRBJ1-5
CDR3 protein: CASRGDGGQPQHF

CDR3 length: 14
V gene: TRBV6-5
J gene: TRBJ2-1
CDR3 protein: CASRESLAINEQFF

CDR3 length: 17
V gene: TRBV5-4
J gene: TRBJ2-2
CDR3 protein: CASSLAPGAASTGELFF

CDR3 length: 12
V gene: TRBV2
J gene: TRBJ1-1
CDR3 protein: CASSVSDPGAFF

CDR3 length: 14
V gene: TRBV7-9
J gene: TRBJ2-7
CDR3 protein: CASTGLAGFYEQYF

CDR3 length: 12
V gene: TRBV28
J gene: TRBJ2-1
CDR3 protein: CASSLGEREQFF

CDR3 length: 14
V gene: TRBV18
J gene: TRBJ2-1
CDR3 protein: CASSPPQVYNEQFF

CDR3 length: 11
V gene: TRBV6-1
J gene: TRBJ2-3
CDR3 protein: CASFRGDTQYF

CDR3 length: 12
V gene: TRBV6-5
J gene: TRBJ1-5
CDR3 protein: CASSTFNQPQHF

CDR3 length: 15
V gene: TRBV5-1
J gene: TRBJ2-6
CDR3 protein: CASSLDFSGANVLTF

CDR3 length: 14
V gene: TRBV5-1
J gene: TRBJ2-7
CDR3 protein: CASSTPGQAYEQYF

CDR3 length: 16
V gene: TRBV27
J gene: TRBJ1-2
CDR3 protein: CASSLRVLGGSHGYTF

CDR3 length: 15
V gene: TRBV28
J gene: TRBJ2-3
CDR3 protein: CASSPAGTSTDTQYF

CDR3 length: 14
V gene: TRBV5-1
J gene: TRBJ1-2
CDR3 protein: CASSFSRDRYGYTF

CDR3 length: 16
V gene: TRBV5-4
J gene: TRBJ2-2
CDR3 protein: CASSPGLAGGTGELFF

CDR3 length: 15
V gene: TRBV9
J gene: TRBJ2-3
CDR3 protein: CASSVLGAHTDTQYF

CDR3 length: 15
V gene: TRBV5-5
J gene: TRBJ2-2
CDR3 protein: CASSFGAGGAGELFF

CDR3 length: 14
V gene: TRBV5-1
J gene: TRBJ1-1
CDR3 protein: CASSTDGGTPEAFF

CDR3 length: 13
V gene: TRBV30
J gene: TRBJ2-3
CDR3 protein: CAWTHSTTGGQYF

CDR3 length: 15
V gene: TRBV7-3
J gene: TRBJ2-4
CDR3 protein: CASSLVQGSKNIQYF

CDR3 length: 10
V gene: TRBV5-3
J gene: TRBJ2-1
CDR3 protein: CARSFEVRFF

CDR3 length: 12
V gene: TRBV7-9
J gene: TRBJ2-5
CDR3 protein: CASNNRRETQYF

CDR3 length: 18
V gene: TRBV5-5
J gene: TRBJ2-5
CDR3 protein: CASSPGTSVQVIRETQYF

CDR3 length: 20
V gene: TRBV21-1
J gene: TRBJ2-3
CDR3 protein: CASSKEGLAGGQIETDTQYF

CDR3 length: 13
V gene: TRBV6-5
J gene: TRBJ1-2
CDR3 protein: CASSLTQGASYTF

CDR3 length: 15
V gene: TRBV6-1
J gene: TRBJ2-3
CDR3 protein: CASKRGREGTDTQYF